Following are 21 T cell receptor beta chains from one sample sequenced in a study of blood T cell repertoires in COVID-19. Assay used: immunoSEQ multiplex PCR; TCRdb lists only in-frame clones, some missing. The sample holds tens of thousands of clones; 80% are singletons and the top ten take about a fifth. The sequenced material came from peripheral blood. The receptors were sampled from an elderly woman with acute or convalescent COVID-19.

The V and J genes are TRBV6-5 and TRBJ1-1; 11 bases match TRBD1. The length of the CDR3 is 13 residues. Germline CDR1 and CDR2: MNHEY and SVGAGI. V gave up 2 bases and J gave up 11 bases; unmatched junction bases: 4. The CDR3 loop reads CASSYGQGARAFF. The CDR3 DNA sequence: TGTGCCAGCAGTTACGGACAGGGGGCGCGCGCTTTCTTT.

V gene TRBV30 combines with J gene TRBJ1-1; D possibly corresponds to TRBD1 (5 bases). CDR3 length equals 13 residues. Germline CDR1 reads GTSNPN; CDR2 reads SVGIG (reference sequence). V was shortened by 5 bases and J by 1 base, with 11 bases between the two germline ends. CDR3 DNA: TGTGCCTGGTCACTAACAGGGAACACTGAAGCTTTCTTT. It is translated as CAWSLTGNTEAFF.

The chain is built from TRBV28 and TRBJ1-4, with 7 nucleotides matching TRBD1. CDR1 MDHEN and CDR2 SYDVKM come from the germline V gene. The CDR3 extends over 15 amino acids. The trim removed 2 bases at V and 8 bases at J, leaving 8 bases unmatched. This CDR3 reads CASSLPGTAREKLFF. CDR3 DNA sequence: TGTGCCAGCAGTTTACCCGGGACAGCGAGAGAAAAACTGTTTTTT.

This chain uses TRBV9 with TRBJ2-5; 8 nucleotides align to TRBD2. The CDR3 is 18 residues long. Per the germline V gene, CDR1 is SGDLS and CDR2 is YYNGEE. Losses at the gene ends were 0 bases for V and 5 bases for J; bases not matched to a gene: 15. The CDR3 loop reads CASSVGRGGTLWGETQYF. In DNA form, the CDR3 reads TGTGCCAGCAGCGTAGGACGCGGGGGGACGCTATGGGGGGAGACCCAGTACTTC. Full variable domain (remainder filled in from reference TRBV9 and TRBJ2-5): DSGVTQTPKHLITATGQRVTLRCSPRSGDLSVYWYQQSLDQGLQFLIQYYNGEERAKGNILERFSAQQFPDLHSELNLSSLELGDSALYFCASSVGRGGTLWGETQYFGPGTRLLVL.

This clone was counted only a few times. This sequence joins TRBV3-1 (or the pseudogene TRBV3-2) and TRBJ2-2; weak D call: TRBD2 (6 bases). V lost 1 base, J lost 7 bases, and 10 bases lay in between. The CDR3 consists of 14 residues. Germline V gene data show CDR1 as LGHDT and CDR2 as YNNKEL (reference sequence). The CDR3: CASSQVGGNGELFF. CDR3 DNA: TGTGCCAGCAGCCAAGTCGGGGGAAACGGGGAGCTGTTTTTT.

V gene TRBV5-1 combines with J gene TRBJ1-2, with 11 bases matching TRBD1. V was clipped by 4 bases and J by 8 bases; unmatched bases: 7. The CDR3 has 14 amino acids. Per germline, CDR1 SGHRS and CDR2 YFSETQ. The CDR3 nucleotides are TGCGCCAGCAGCCCCGGGACAGGGGGTGGAGGCTACACCTTC. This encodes CASSPGTGGGGYTF.

The CDR3 reads CASSRDISGSPLHF. CDR3 coding DNA: TGCGCCAGCAGTCGGGACATCTCAGGATCACCCCTCCACTTT. The chain carries TRBV10-1 and TRBJ1-6; maybe TRBD1 (6 bases). This CDR3 contains 14 residues. Germline V CDR1 and CDR2: WNHNN, SYGVQD (reference sequence). Trimming left V 5 bases short and J 10 bases short, with 15 bases between.

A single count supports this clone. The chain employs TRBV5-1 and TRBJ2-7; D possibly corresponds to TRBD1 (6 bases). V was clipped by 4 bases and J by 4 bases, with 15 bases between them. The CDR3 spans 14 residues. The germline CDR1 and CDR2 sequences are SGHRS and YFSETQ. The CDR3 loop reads CASSKDRNLYEQYF. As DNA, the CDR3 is TGCGCCAGCAGCAAGGACAGAAACCTATACGAGCAGTACTTC. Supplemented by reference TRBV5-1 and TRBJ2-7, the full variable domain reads KAGVTQTPRYLIKTRGQQVTLSCSPISGHRSVSWYQQTPGQGLQFLFEYFSETQRNKGNFPGRFSGRQFSNSRSEMNVSTLELGDSALYLCASSKDRNLYEQYFGPGTRLTVT.

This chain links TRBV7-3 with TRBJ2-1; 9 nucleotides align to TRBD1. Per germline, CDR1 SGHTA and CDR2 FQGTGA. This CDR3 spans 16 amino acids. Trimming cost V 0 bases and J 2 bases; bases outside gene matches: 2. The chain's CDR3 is CASSLTTGGAYNEQFF. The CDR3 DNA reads TGTGCCAGCAGCTTAACGACAGGGGGGGCCTACAATGAGCAGTTCTTC.

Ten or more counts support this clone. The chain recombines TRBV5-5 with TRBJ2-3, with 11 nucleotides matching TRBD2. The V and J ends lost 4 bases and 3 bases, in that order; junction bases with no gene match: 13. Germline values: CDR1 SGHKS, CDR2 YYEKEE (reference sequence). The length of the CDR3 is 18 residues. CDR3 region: CASSLHGTSGRGTDTQYF. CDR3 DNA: TGTGCCAGCAGCCTGCACGGGACTAGCGGACGTGGGACAGATACGCAGTATTTT.

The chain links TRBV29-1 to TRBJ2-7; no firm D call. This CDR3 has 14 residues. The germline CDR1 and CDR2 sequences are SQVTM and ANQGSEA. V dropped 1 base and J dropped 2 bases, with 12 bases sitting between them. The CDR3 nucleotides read TGCAGCGTTGAAGGAAACTACCCAACCTACGAGCAGTACTTC. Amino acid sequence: CSVEGNYPTYEQYF.

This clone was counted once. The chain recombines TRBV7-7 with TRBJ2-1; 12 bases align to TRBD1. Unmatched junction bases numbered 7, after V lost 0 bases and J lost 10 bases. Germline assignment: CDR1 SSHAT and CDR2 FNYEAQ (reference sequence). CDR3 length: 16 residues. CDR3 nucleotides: TGTGCCAGCAGCTTAGCCAGTCCCGGGACAGGGGGCGAGCAGTTCTTC. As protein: CASSLASPGTGGEQFF.

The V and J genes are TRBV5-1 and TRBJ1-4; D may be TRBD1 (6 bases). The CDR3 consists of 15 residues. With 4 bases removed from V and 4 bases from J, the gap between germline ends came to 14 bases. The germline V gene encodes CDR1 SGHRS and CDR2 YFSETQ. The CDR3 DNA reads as TGCGCCAGCAGCGGAGTCGGACAGCATAATGAAAAACTGTTTTTT. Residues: CASSGVGQHNEKLFF.

The CDR3 sequence: CASSLKDRGFFGTGELFF. The CDR3 DNA is TGTGCCAGCAGCTTGAAGGACAGGGGGTTTTTTGGCACCGGGGAGCTGTTTTTT. This chain joins TRBV5-6 and TRBJ2-2; 10 positions agree with TRBD1. The CDR3 length is 18 residues. V gave up 1 base and J gave up 4 bases; unmatched junction bases: 10. Germline values: CDR1 SGHDT, CDR2 YYEEEE.

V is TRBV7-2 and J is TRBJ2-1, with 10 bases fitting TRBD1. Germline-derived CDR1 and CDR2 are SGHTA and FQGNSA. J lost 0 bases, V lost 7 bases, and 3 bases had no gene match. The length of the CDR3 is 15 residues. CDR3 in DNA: TGTGCCAGCAAGAGGGACAGGGGCTCCTACAATGAGCAGTTCTTC. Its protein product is CASKRDRGSYNEQFF.

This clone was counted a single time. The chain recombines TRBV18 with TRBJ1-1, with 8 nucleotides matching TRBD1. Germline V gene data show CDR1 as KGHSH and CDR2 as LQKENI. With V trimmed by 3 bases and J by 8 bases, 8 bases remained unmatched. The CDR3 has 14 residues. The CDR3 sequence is CASSPQLRDREAFF. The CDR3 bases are TGTGCCAGCTCACCTCAACTTCGGGACAGGGAAGCTTTCTTT. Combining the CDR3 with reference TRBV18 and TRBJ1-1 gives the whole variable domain NAGVMQNPRHLVRRRGQEARLRCSPMKGHSHVYWYRQLPEEGLKFMVYLQKENIIDESGMPKERFSAEFPKEGPSILRIQQVVRGDSAAYFCASSPQLRDREAFFGQGTRLTVV.

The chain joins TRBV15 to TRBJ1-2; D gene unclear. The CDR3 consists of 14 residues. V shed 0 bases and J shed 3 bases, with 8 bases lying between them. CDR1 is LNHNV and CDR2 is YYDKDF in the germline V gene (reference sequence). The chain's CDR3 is CATSRDREYYGYTF. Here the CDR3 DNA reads TGTGCCACCAGCAGAGATCGAGAGTACTATGGCTACACCTTC.

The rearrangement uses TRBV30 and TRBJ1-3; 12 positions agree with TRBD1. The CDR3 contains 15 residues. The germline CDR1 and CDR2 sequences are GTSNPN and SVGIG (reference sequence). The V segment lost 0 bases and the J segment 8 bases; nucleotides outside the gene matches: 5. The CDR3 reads CAWSVGTGGADTIYF. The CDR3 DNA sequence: TGTGCCTGGAGTGTAGGGACAGGGGGCGCGGACACCATATATTTT.

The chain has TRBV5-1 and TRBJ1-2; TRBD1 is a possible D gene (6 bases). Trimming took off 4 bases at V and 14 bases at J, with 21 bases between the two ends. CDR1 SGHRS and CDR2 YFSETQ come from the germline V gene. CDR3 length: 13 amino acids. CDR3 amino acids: CASSPSPDRRSTF. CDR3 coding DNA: TGCGCCAGCAGCCCATCCCCCGACAGGAGGAGTACCTTC.

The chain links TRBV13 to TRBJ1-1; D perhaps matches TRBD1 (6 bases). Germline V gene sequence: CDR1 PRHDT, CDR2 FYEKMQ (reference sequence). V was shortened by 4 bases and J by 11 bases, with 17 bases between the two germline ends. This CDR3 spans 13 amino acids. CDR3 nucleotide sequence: TGTGCCAGCAGCTCAACGGGGGGCGGGGGTGCTTTCTTT. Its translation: CASSSTGGGGAFF.

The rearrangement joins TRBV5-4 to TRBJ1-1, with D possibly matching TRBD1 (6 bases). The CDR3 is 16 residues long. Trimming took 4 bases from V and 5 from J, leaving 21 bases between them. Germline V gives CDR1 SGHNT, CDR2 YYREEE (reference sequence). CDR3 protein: CASSRGQPNEGTEAFF. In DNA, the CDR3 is TGTGCCAGCAGCAGAGGACAGCCGAATGAGGGTACTGAAGCTTTCTTT.